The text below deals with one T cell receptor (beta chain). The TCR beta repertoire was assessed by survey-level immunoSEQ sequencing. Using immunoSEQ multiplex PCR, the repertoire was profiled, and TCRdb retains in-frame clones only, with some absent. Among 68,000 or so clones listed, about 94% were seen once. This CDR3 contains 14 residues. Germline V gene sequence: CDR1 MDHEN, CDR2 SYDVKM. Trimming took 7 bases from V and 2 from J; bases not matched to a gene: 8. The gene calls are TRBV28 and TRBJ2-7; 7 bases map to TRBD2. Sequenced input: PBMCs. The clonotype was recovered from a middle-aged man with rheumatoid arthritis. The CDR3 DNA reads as TGTGCCAGCAACCAACCTAGCGGCCCCTACGAGCAGTACTTC. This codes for CASNQPSGPYEQYF.